This T cell receptor beta chain was sequenced for a study of response to subunit inactivated influenza vaccine. In TCRdb, the RT-PCR reads were re-called with MiXCR into one record per CDR3 protein. The repertoire includes 500,000 to 700,000 distinct CDR3 sequences, under 30% of them detected once, and 2.8% sits in the top ten. This clonotype showed up just a few times. These records were also assigned to another study, of T cells expressing NK-cell markers. That paper notes: The TCR beta cDNA came from 5'RACE template switching with UMIs. The study found dominant NKG2C+ clonotypes at about 1.0-8% of CD8+ T cells in five or six donors. The CD3+CD56-NKG2C+ fraction of several donors was likewise dominated by these clonotypes.

The receptor's source is a man aged 50 to 59 who received an inactivated influenza vaccine. This specimen consisted of CD4+ T cells sorted from PBMCs, obtained 11 to 12 days after vaccination.

CDR3 in DNA: TGCAGTGCTAGAGGGACGCGGTGGACCTATAATTCACCCCTCCACTTT. Translated: CSARGTRWTYNSPLHF. The rearrangement links TRBV20-1 to TRBJ1-6, with D hard to call. Trimming left V 1 base short and J 2 bases short, with 12 bases between. Germline assignment: CDR1 DFQATT and CDR2 SNEGSKA (reference sequence). This CDR3 has 16 amino acids.